These 13 T cell receptor beta chains were sequenced from one sample in a study of blood T cell repertoires in COVID-19. Data came from immunoSEQ multiplex PCR; TCRdb stores just in-frame clones and leaves some out. The sample has a few hundred thousand clones; 70% to 90% are singletons. Sequencing was done on a sample of PBMCs or T cells enriched from blood (not recorded which). These receptors were taken from a young woman who had recovered from COVID-19.

In this sample, this clone turned up once. V is TRBV7-3 and J is TRBJ2-2; TRBD1 matches at 8 bases. Germline V gives CDR1 SGHTA, CDR2 FQGTGA. V shed 5 bases, J shed 3 bases, and the junction held 11 bases outside the gene matches. This CDR3 region has 17 residues. The CDR3 spells CASSLRDRNSDTGELFF. The CDR3 DNA reads as TGTGCCAGCAGCCTACGGGACAGGAATTCGGACACCGGGGAGCTGTTTTTT.

The J gene is TRBJ2-2, the V gene TRBV12-3 or TRBV12-4, with TRBD2 as a possible D gene (5 bases). V dropped 8 bases and J dropped 2 bases, with 9 bases sitting between them. This CDR3 has 13 amino acids. The CDR3 sequence: CASGSLNTGELFF. The CDR3 bases are TGTGCCAGCGGGAGCCTTAACACCGGGGAGCTGTTTTTT.

The chain combines TRBV15 with TRBJ1-1; no reliable D call. The CDR3 has 13 residues. The germline V and J ends were trimmed by 4 bases and 1 base, with 7 bases remaining between them. Germline V gene data show CDR1 as LNHNV and CDR2 as YYDKDF (reference sequence). CDR3 nucleotide sequence: TGTGCCACCAGCAACAGAGAGAACACTGAAGCTTTCTTT. Its protein is CATSNRENTEAFF.

J is TRBJ1-1 and V is TRBV7-9, with D hard to call. The CDR3 runs to 13 residues. The germline V gene has CDR1 SEHNR and CDR2 FQNEAQ (reference sequence). With 0 bases removed from V and 8 bases from J, the gap between germline ends came to 10 bases. In nucleotides, the CDR3 is TGTGCCAGCAGCTTAGCGTCACGAGTCGAAGCTTTCTTT. It is translated as CASSLASRVEAFF.

This chain joins TRBV10-3 and TRBJ2-7; TRBD1 is a possible D gene (5 bases). The germline V gene has CDR1 ENHRY and CDR2 SYGVKD. The CDR3 loop spans 13 amino acids. V lost 4 bases, J lost 5 bases, and 12 bases lay in between. CDR3 sequence reads: CAISGQPADEQYF. CDR3 DNA sequence: TGTGCCATCAGTGGACAGCCCGCCGACGAGCAGTACTTC.

The chain recombines TRBV9 with TRBJ1-4; D is undetermined. CDR1 and CDR2 (germline): SGDLS, YYNGEE. The CDR3 runs 14 residues. V was clipped by 6 bases and J by 5 bases, with 14 bases between them. The CDR3 sequence: CASTPKPSNEKLFF. The CDR3 DNA is TGTGCCAGCACCCCAAAGCCTTCAAATGAAAAACTGTTTTTT.

This rearrangement joins TRBV9 to TRBJ2-1; D is perhaps TRBD2 (5 bases). In germline, CDR1 is SGDLS, CDR2 YYNGEE. This CDR3 region has 14 residues. The V end was cut by 0 bases, the J end by 4 bases, with 8 bases between. This CDR3 reads CASSVGGMYNEQFF. The DNA of the CDR3 is TGTGCCAGCAGCGTAGGAGGGATGTACAATGAGCAGTTCTTC.

The chain uses TRBV6-5 and TRBJ2-7; TRBD1 agrees at 8 bases. This CDR3 comprises 15 residues. V dropped 6 bases and J dropped 3; count of bases not matched to a gene: 10. The germline V gene has CDR1 MNHEY and CDR2 SVGAGI. Written as DNA, the CDR3 is TGTGCCAGCAGCCGAGGGGGACAGGAGCTCTACGAGCAGTACTTC. This sequence encodes CASSRGGQELYEQYF.

The V gene is TRBV6-2 or TRBV6-3, the J gene TRBJ1-5; weak D call: TRBD1 (6 bases). This CDR3 is 15 amino acids long. Trimming shortened V by 6 bases and J by 0 bases, and 12 bases separated the two germline ends. CDR1 and CDR2 from the germline V gene are MNHEY and SVGEGT. For the CDR3, the DNA is TGTGCCAGCAGCAGATACAGGGATAGCAATCAGCCCCAGCATTTT. Translated: CASSRYRDSNQPQHF.

The chain combines TRBV5-1 with TRBJ1-1, with D possibly being TRBD1 (5 bases). The V end was cut by 3 bases, the J end by 4 bases, with 28 bases between. Germline V gene sequence: CDR1 SGHRS, CDR2 YFSETQ. The CDR3 loop spans 19 amino acids. The chain's CDR3 is CASSWRVSGTLGKSTEAFF. As DNA, the CDR3 is TGCGCCAGCAGCTGGAGGGTGTCCGGGACCCTCGGGAAGAGCACTGAAGCTTTCTTT.

This chain joins TRBV3-1 (or the pseudogene TRBV3-2) and TRBJ2-4; 7 bases map to TRBD2. This CDR3 comprises 15 residues. Per the germline V gene, CDR1 is LGHDT and CDR2 is YNNKEL (reference sequence). With 3 bases clipped from V and 2 bases from J, the junction kept 4 bases outside the gene matches. CDR3 sequence (DNA): TGTGCCAGCAGCCATGGGGGAGGGCCCAAAAACATTCAGTACTTC. This translates into CASSHGGGPKNIQYF.

This chain links TRBV12-3 or TRBV12-4 with TRBJ1-4; D is undetermined. V lost 6 bases, J lost 6 bases, and 8 bases lay in between. This CDR3 spans 12 amino acids. CDR3 in DNA: TGTGCCAGCAGGTCAGGATATGAAAAACTGTTTTTT. Translating gives CASRSGYEKLFF.

V is TRBV5-1 and J is TRBJ2-3; 10 positions agree with TRBD1. CDR3 length: 18 amino acids. CDR1 SGHRS and CDR2 YFSETQ come from the germline V gene. J was trimmed by 6 bases and V by 2 bases; bases with no gene match: 15. The DNA for the CDR3 is TGCGCCAGCAGCTTCCCAACCCTACCGGGACAGGGGAGGGATACGCAGTATTTT. This sequence encodes CASSFPTLPGQGRDTQYF.